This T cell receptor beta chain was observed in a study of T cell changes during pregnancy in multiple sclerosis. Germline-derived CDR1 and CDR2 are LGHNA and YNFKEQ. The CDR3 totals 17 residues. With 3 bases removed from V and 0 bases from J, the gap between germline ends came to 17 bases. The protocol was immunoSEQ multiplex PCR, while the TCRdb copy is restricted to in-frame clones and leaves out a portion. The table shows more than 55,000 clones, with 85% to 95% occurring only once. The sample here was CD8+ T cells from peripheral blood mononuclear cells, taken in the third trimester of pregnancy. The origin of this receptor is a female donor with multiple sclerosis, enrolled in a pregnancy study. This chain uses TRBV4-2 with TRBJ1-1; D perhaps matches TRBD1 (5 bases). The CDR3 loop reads CASSQEGQWGLNTEAFF. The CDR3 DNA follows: TGTGCCAGCAGCCAGGAAGGGCAATGGGGCCTGAACACTGAAGCTTTCTTT.